A single sample is the source of the 29 T cell receptor beta chains below, sequenced in a study of OX40 agonist ivuxolimab in advanced cancers. Assay: immunoSEQ multiplex PCR; the TCRdb copy retains only in-frame clones and omits some. The sample lists 50,000 to 65,000 clones, around 88% occurring once. Specimen: CD4+ or CD8+ T cells sorted from blood, collected in a trial of the OX40 agonist ivuxolimab. All receptors come from an adult with an advanced solid tumor such as melanoma, head and neck, liver or kidney cancer.

The V gene is TRBV28, the J gene TRBJ2-1; 10 positions agree with TRBD1. The CDR3 runs to 15 residues. V trimming: 3 bases; J trimming: 4 bases; junction bases outside the gene matches: 3. Germline V lookup: CDR1 MDHEN, CDR2 SYDVKM. The CDR3 nucleotides are TGTGCCAGCAGTTTTGACAGGGGGCGATACAATGAGCAGTTCTTC. Its protein is CASSFDRGRYNEQFF.

This clone was detected only once. The rearrangement joins TRBV5-1 to TRBJ1-2; D is possibly TRBD1 (6 bases). CDR3 length equals 18 residues. Germline CDR1 and CDR2: SGHRS and YFSETQ. Deletions cut 4 bases from V and 5 bases from J, with 27 bases between. CDR3 in amino acids: CASSHEGNSGTSLYGYTF. CDR3 coding DNA: TGCGCCAGCAGCCACGAAGGGAATTCCGGGACAAGTCTTTATGGCTACACCTTC.

This clone came up a few times. The V gene is TRBV18, the J gene TRBJ1-2, with a tentative D call TRBD1 (5 bases). This CDR3 is 14 amino acids long. Germline V gene lookup returns CDR1 KGHSH and CDR2 LQKENI. Trimming took 2 bases from V and 2 from J, leaving 9 bases between them. The CDR3 loop reads CASSPGTGNYGYTF. CDR3 in DNA: TGTGCCAGCTCACCAGGGACGGGGAACTATGGCTACACCTTC.

The chain combines TRBV19 with TRBJ2-3, with D perhaps TRBD2 (7 bases). Germline loops: CDR1 LNHDA, CDR2 SQIVND (reference sequence). V was pared by 7 bases and J by 6 bases, with 17 bases between. The CDR3 loop spans 14 amino acids. CDR3 in amino acids: CASTSGGGADTQYF. In nucleotides, the CDR3 is TGTGCCAGTACTTCAGGAGGGGGGGCCGATACGCAGTATTTT.

This clone showed up just a few times. J is TRBJ1-2 and V is TRBV18; D remains unclear. Trimming removed 1 base from V and 10 bases from J, with 10 bases in between. This CDR3 contains 12 residues. In germline, CDR1 is KGHSH, CDR2 LQKENI. DNA for the CDR3: TGTGCCAGCTCACCACGGGCCGGCGACTACACCTTC. It specifies CASSPRAGDYTF. Filled out from reference TRBV18 and TRBJ1-2, the complete variable domain reads NAGVMQNPRHLVRRRGQEARLRCSPMKGHSHVYWYRQLPEEGLKFMVYLQKENIIDESGMPKERFSAEFPKEGPSILRIQQVVRGDSAAYFCASSPRAGDYTFGSGTRLTVV.

The rearrangement joins TRBV5-4 to TRBJ2-6; D is perhaps TRBD1 (6 bases). The germline CDR1 and CDR2 sequences are SGHNT and YYREEE (reference sequence). The CDR3 spans 17 residues. Between the trimmed V and J ends, which lost 5 bases and 0 bases, there was a span of 15 bases. The CDR3 region is CASRAGDPLSGANVLTF. As DNA, the CDR3 is TGTGCCAGCAGGGCAGGGGACCCACTCTCTGGGGCCAACGTCCTGACTTTC.

J is TRBJ2-2 and V is TRBV7-6; no clear D gene. Trimming took off 1 base at V and 6 bases at J, with 12 bases between the two ends. Germline assignment: CDR1 SGHVS and CDR2 FNYEAQ. The CDR3 runs 15 residues. This CDR3 is CASSLESGWAGELFF. CDR3 bases: TGTGCCAGCAGCTTAGAAAGTGGGTGGGCCGGGGAGCTGTTTTTT. Drawing the rest from reference TRBV7-6 and TRBJ2-2, the complete variable domain is GAGVSQSPRYKVTKRGQDVALRCDPISGHVSLYWYRQALGQGPEFLTYFNYEAQQDKSGLPNDRFSAERPEGSISTLTIQRTEQRDSAMYRCASSLESGWAGELFFGEGSRLTVL.

The chain carries TRBV28 and TRBJ2-5; D call uncertain. CDR3 length: 11 amino acids. V lost 6 bases, J lost 5 bases, and 7 bases lay in between. The germline CDR1 and CDR2 sequences are MDHEN and SYDVKM. The DNA of the CDR3 is TGTGCCAGCAGAATAACTGAGACCCAGTACTTC. It is translated as CASRITETQYF.

J is TRBJ2-7 and V is TRBV10-3; perhaps D is TRBD1 or TRBD2 (5 bases each). The CDR3 runs to 12 residues. From germline, CDR1 is ENHRY and CDR2 SYGVKD. Trimming left V 4 bases short and J 5 bases short, with 9 bases between. The CDR3 DNA reads as TGTGCCATCAGTGCGGGACCCCACGAGCAGTACTTC. Translation gives CAISAGPHEQYF.

The V and J genes are TRBV29-1 and TRBJ2-1, with 7 bases fitting TRBD2. The length of the CDR3 is 13 residues. CDR1 SQVTM and CDR2 ANQGSEA come from the germline V gene. Trimming removed 8 bases from V and 6 bases from J; junction bases left unmatched: 10. The DNA of the CDR3 is TGCAGCTTCGCGGCGGGAGTGGTCAATGAGCAGTTCTTC. It is translated as CSFAAGVVNEQFF.

The rearrangement joins TRBV7-8 to TRBJ1-1; 7 bases are shared with TRBD1. Germline assignment: CDR1 SGHVS and CDR2 FQNEAQ. The CDR3 contains 13 residues. Unmatched junction bases numbered 7, after V lost 4 bases and J lost 8 bases. The CDR3 here is CASSSGTAREAFF. For the CDR3, the DNA is TGTGCCAGCAGCTCCGGGACAGCGCGAGAAGCTTTCTTT.

This rearrangement joins TRBV10-3 to TRBJ1-5; 10 nucleotides agree with TRBD1. V shed 8 bases, J shed 2 bases, and the junction held 12 bases outside the gene matches. The CDR3 is 17 amino acids. From germline, CDR1 is ENHRY and CDR2 SYGVKD. The CDR3 nucleotides are TGTGCCATCGGAGCCGGGACAGGGGTCGAGGGCAATCAGCCCCAGCATTTT. Protein sequence: CAIGAGTGVEGNQPQHF.

This chain joins TRBV6-1 and TRBJ2-1, with 8 bases fitting TRBD1. The CDR3 consists of 15 residues. The V segment lost 4 bases and the J segment 9 bases; nucleotides outside the gene matches: 11. Germline V CDR1 and CDR2: MNHNS, SASEGT. In DNA form, the CDR3 reads TGTGCCAGCAGTGTCCAGGGGGCGTCAAGGTTTGAGCAGTTCTTC. Translated, it gives CASSVQGASRFEQFF.

The chain joins TRBV9 to TRBJ2-1; no reliable D call. Trimming took off 4 bases at V and 4 bases at J, with 12 bases between the two ends. The CDR3 contains 14 residues. Germline loops: CDR1 SGDLS, CDR2 YYNGEE. In DNA, the CDR3 is TGTGCCAGCAGCTTCGGGCAGCTGTACAATGAGCAGTTCTTC. Amino acids: CASSFGQLYNEQFF. The whole variable domain, filled in from reference TRBV9 and TRBJ2-1, reads DSGVTQTPKHLITATGQRVTLRCSPRSGDLSVYWYQQSLDQGLQFLIQYYNGEERAKGNILERFSAQQFPDLHSELNLSSLELGDSALYFCASSFGQLYNEQFFGPGTRLTVL.

The chain couples TRBV5-1 to TRBJ1-2; TRBD1 matches at 9 bases. With V trimmed by 2 bases and J by 8 bases, 4 bases remained unmatched. The germline CDR1 and CDR2 sequences are SGHRS and YFSETQ. This CDR3 spans 13 amino acids. In DNA form, the CDR3 reads TGCGCCAGCAGCTTACAGGGGGCTAGGGGCTACACCTTC. This codes for CASSLQGARGYTF.

This rearrangement joins TRBV7-2 to TRBJ1-3; D ambiguous. This CDR3 is 14 amino acids long. V lost 1 base, J lost 0 bases, and 4 bases lay in between. CDR1 SGHTA and CDR2 FQGNSA come from the germline V gene. The CDR3 reads CASSLGTSGNTIYF. Written as DNA, the CDR3 is TGTGCCAGCAGCTTAGGGACCTCTGGAAACACCATATATTTT.

This sequence joins TRBV7-8 and TRBJ2-1, with 9 bases matching TRBD2. With 1 base clipped from V and 9 bases from J, the junction kept 4 bases outside the gene matches. The CDR3 has 14 amino acids. CDR1 is SGHVS and CDR2 is FQNEAQ in the germline V gene. As DNA, the CDR3 is TGTGCCAGCAGCTTAGGGCGCGGGAGGGCTGAGCAGTTCTTC. Translated: CASSLGRGRAEQFF.

The chain has TRBV5-6 and TRBJ1-6, with TRBD1 matching 8 bases. Per the germline V gene, CDR1 is SGHDT and CDR2 is YYEEEE. The CDR3 runs 14 residues. V shed 4 bases and J 9 bases; nucleotides not matched to a gene: 6. The CDR3: CASSADRGSSPLHF. CDR3 DNA: TGTGCCAGCAGCGCTGACAGGGGCAGTTCACCCCTCCACTTT.

This clone occurred once. The rearrangement uses TRBV18 and TRBJ2-3; 10 bases line up with TRBD2. This CDR3 spans 15 amino acids. Germline loops: CDR1 KGHSH, CDR2 LQKENI. Germline trimming cut 8 bases from V and 1 base from J; bases unmatched to any gene: 6. CDR3 bases: TGTGCCAGCCGCAGCGGGAGGGGAGGCACAGATACGCAGTATTTT. This encodes CASRSGRGGTDTQYF.

The chain combines TRBV7-9 with TRBJ2-2, with 9 bases that match TRBD1. Germline CDR1 and CDR2: SEHNR and FQNEAQ (reference sequence). V shed 4 bases and J 7 bases; nucleotides not matched to a gene: 13. This CDR3 has 17 residues. Here the CDR3 reads CASSSIPGTGSIGELFF. The CDR3 DNA follows: TGTGCCAGCAGCTCCATCCCCGGGACAGGGTCAATCGGGGAGCTGTTTTTT. Using reference TRBV7-9 and TRBJ2-2 for the parts outside the CDR3, the full variable domain is DTGVSQNPRHKITKRGQNVTFRCDPISEHNRLYWYRQTLGQGPEFLTYFQNEAQLEKSRLLSDRFSAERPKGSFSTLEIQRTEQGDSAMYLCASSSIPGTGSIGELFFGEGSRLTVL.

The chain couples TRBV18 to TRBJ2-7; D is undetermined. The length of the CDR3 is 11 residues. V was shortened by 5 bases and J by 2 bases, with 4 bases between the two germline ends. The germline CDR1 and CDR2 sequences are KGHSH and LQKENI. For the CDR3, the DNA is TGTGCCAGCTCAGGGACCTACGAGCAGTACTTC. It encodes CASSGTYEQYF.

V gene TRBV5-5 combines with J gene TRBJ2-7; D possibly corresponds to TRBD1 (5 bases). V lost 7 bases and J lost 0, with 14 bases in between. Germline loops: CDR1 SGHKS, CDR2 YYEKEE (reference sequence). CDR3 length equals 14 residues. For the CDR3, the DNA is TGTGCCAGCTCCCCTGGACACGTCTCCTACGAGCAGTACTTC. Protein product: CASSPGHVSYEQYF.

This clone has more than one count but fewer than ten. The rearrangement joins TRBV6-1 to TRBJ1-5; D is unclear. The CDR3 runs 11 residues. Deletions cut 5 bases from V and 11 bases from J, with 10 bases between. Looked up from germline, CDR1 is MNHNS and CDR2 is SASEGT. Written as DNA, the CDR3 is TGTGCCAGCAGTATCGTTGAGGCCCAGCATTTT. It translates to CASSIVEAQHF.

This sequence joins TRBV5-1 and TRBJ2-7, with D possibly TRBD2 on 6 matching bases. Trimming shortened V by 5 bases and J by 6 bases, and 15 bases separated the two germline ends. Germline V lookup: CDR1 SGHRS, CDR2 YFSETQ. This CDR3 comprises 13 residues. The CDR3 DNA reads as TGCGCCAGCAGTGGCGGGAATAAGGGCGAGCAGTACTTC. Residues: CASSGGNKGEQYF. Supplemented by reference TRBV5-1 and TRBJ2-7, the full variable domain reads KAGVTQTPRYLIKTRGQQVTLSCSPISGHRSVSWYQQTPGQGLQFLFEYFSETQRNKGNFPGRFSGRQFSNSRSEMNVSTLELGDSALYLCASSGGNKGEQYFGPGTRLTVT.

The rearrangement joins TRBV10-3 to TRBJ2-1; D may be TRBD2 (5 bases). The CDR3 covers 16 residues. CDR1 is ENHRY, CDR2 SYGVKD, per germline. Trimming stripped 3 bases from V and 8 bases from J, with 20 bases between. CDR3 sequence reads: CAISELAGPSVHEQFF. In nucleotides, the CDR3 is TGTGCCATCAGTGAATTGGCGGGCCCGTCGGTCCATGAGCAGTTCTTC.

V is TRBV6-6 and J is TRBJ1-1; D is unclear. V was cut by 6 bases and J by 1 base, with 9 bases left in between. CDR1 MNHNY and CDR2 SVGAGI come from the germline V gene (reference sequence). This CDR3 contains 13 residues. The CDR3 bases are TGTGCCAGCAGCTCACAGCGGAACACTGAAGCTTTCTTT. It yields the protein CASSSQRNTEAFF.

The chain couples TRBV2 to TRBJ1-1; TRBD1 is a possible D gene (5 bases). CDR1 and CDR2 (germline): SNHLY, FYNNEI. CDR3 length: 13 amino acids. Trimming took off 4 bases at V and 1 base at J, with 7 bases between the two ends. Written as DNA, the CDR3 is TGTGCCAGCAGTGGGGACGGGAACACTGAAGCTTTCTTT. It is translated as CASSGDGNTEAFF.

This sequence joins TRBV27 and TRBJ2-5; weak D call: TRBD1 (5 bases). Germline CDR1 MNHEY, CDR2 SMNVEV (reference sequence). V lost 5 bases and J lost 2, with 15 bases in between. CDR3 length: 15 amino acids. CDR3 DNA: TGTGCCAGCAGTCCCTCCCGACAGAGACAAGAGACCCAGTACTTC. It codes for CASSPSRQRQETQYF.

The chain combines TRBV5-1 with TRBJ2-3, with D perhaps matching TRBD1 or TRBD2 (5 bases each). CDR1 and CDR2 (germline): SGHRS, YFSETQ. Trimming took 7 bases from V and 2 from J, leaving 14 bases between them. This CDR3 region has 14 residues. DNA for the CDR3: TGCGCCAGCCGTTTCCAGGGAGACACAGATACGCAGTATTTT. It translates to CASRFQGDTDTQYF.